The 28 T cell receptor beta chains below were found in one sample sequenced in a study of T cell responses to AZD1222 COVID-19 vaccine. Produced via immunoSEQ multiplex PCR; TCRdb's table is partial and in-frame only. The sample carries 80,000 to 90,000 clones, approximately 90% recorded once. This specimen was peripheral blood, taken on day 0 of MenACWY control vaccination. All receptors come from an adult in good health.

The V and J genes are TRBV24-1 and TRBJ2-7; 10 nucleotides line up with TRBD1. The germline V gene encodes CDR1 KGHDR and CDR2 SFDVKD. J lost 1 base, V lost 3 bases, and 2 bases had no gene match. The CDR3 sequence is 15 residues long. CDR3 loop: CATSDRDRGSYEQYF. CDR3 in DNA: TGTGCCACCAGTGATCGGGACAGGGGTTCCTACGAGCAGTACTTC.

The V call is TRBV4-3, the J call TRBJ1-2; D gene unclear. Between the trimmed V and J ends, which lost 5 bases and 0 bases, there was a span of 13 bases. CDR3 length equals 15 residues. Germline V gene data show CDR1 as LGHNA and CDR2 as YSLEER. The CDR3, as DNA: TGCGCCAGCAGCGACCGCCCGCTCTCTAACTATGGCTACACCTTC. This encodes CASSDRPLSNYGYTF.

CDR3 DNA sequence: TGTGCCAGCAGCTTTTTTCTGGGCCTGACTCAAGAGACCCAGTACTTC. Protein sequence: CASSFFLGLTQETQYF. The chain links TRBV7-2 to TRBJ2-5; D is uncertain. The CDR3 spans 16 residues. In germline, CDR1 is SGHTA, CDR2 FQGNSA. Trimming took off 3 bases at V and 2 bases at J, with 16 bases between the two ends.

The chain carries TRBV30 and TRBJ1-6; a weak D match, TRBD1 (5 bases). Germline CDR1 GTSNPN, CDR2 SVGIG (reference sequence). This CDR3 has 12 residues. The CDR3 DNA reads as TGTGCGCTGGGACGGACAAATTCACCCCTCCACTTT. Translated: CALGRTNSPLHF.

The chain combines TRBV28 with TRBJ2-7; TRBD2 matches at 7 bases. Germline CDR1 is MDHEN and CDR2 is SYDVKM. This CDR3 is 14 amino acids long. V shed 11 bases, J shed 3 bases, and the junction held 13 bases outside the gene matches. The CDR3 is CAATTGGPLYEQYF. CDR3 coding DNA: TGTGCCGCCACCACGGGGGGTCCTCTCTACGAGCAGTACTTC.

This clone was recorded only once. This rearrangement joins TRBV5-6 to TRBJ2-7; D call uncertain. From germline, CDR1 is SGHDT and CDR2 YYEEEE. There are 14 residues in the CDR3. Deletions cut 1 base from V and 2 bases from J, with 10 bases between. The CDR3 reads CASSLWQKTYEQYF. The CDR3 region has the DNA TGTGCCAGCAGCTTGTGGCAGAAGACCTACGAGCAGTACTTC.

The chain's CDR3 is CAWSVGASYEQYF. In nucleotides, the CDR3 is TGTGCCTGGAGTGTAGGGGCCTCCTACGAGCAGTACTTC. The chain has TRBV30 and TRBJ2-7; tentative D call: TRBD1 (5 bases). The CDR3 spans 13 residues. The V gene lost 0 bases and the J gene lost 0 bases, with 6 bases spanning the gap. Germline V gene lookup returns CDR1 GTSNPN and CDR2 SVGIG (reference sequence).

J is TRBJ2-1 and V is TRBV7-9, with TRBD2 matching over 8 bases. CDR1 and CDR2 from the germline V gene are SEHNR and FQNEAQ (reference sequence). The CDR3 has 15 residues. The J segment lost 2 bases and the V segment lost 4 bases, leaving 4 bases of the junction unmatched. The CDR3 here is CASSWRLATYNEQFF. The CDR3 nucleotides read TGTGCCAGCAGCTGGCGACTAGCGACCTACAATGAGCAGTTCTTC.

The chain uses TRBV15 and TRBJ1-6; D is unresolved. The germline V gene encodes CDR1 LNHNV and CDR2 YYDKDF (reference sequence). This CDR3 has 17 amino acids. Trimming took 0 bases from V and 0 from J, leaving 9 bases between them. CDR3 nucleotide sequence: TGTGCCACCAGCAGAGATTATCAAGTCTCCTATAATTCACCCCTCCACTTT. This codes for CATSRDYQVSYNSPLHF.

The chain is built from TRBV28 and TRBJ2-5, with 7 nucleotides matching TRBD1. The V gene end was trimmed by 5 bases and the J gene end by 9 bases; junction bases not matched to a gene: 9. The CDR3 runs to 13 residues. The germline V gene encodes CDR1 MDHEN and CDR2 SYDVKM. The CDR3 protein is CASSDTGARAQYF. The CDR3 nucleotides read TGTGCCAGCAGTGATACAGGGGCGCGGGCCCAGTACTTC.

The chain joins TRBV30 to TRBJ2-2, with 12 positions matching TRBD2. This CDR3 is built from 14 residues. Germline V CDR1 and CDR2: GTSNPN, SVGIG (reference sequence). The V and J ends lost 5 bases and 6 bases, in that order; junction bases with no gene match: 4. The CDR3 coding sequence is TGTGCCTGGCTAGCGGGAGGGCCACCCGGGGAGCTGTTTTTT. Encoded protein: CAWLAGGPPGELFF.

Only a few counts were recorded for this clone. This chain links TRBV4-3 with TRBJ2-7, with D unclear. Germline loops: CDR1 LGHNA, CDR2 YSLEER. The CDR3 loop spans 14 amino acids. V lost 4 bases, J lost 2 bases, and 12 bases lay in between. Here the CDR3 reads CASSLKTDTYEQYF. CDR3 DNA sequence: TGCGCCAGCAGCCTAAAGACGGATACCTACGAGCAGTACTTC.

This chain joins TRBV6-2 or TRBV6-3 and TRBJ2-1; TRBD2 matches 12 bases. The CDR3 has 18 amino acids. The germline gives CDR1 MNHEY, CDR2 SVGEGT. Losses at the gene ends were 0 bases for V and 4 bases for J; bases not matched to a gene: 7. The CDR3 sequence is CASSYSSLAGGSYNEQFF. CDR3 in DNA: TGTGCCAGCAGTTACTCGTCTCTAGCGGGAGGGAGTTACAATGAGCAGTTCTTC.

The chain combines TRBV10-3 with TRBJ2-1; a possible D gene is TRBD2 (5 bases). Germline CDR1 and CDR2: ENHRY and SYGVKD. V was shortened by 11 bases and J by 5 bases, with 16 bases between the two germline ends. The CDR3 covers 13 residues. The CDR3 DNA sequence: TGTGCCTCAAAAGGGAGTCAAGACAATGAGCAGTTCTTC. This translates into CASKGSQDNEQFF.

The table lists this clone with a count of one. V usage is TRBV4-3 and J usage is TRBJ1-5, with D possibly TRBD1 on 6 matching bases. Trimming removed 4 bases at V and 4 bases at J, with 14 bases between. This CDR3 has 15 amino acids. The V gene's germline CDR1 is LGHNA and CDR2 YSLEER. CDR3 bases: TGCGCCAGCAGCCCTTACGGGGGGGCGAATCAGCCCCAGCATTTT. Protein sequence: CASSPYGGANQPQHF.

The chain combines TRBV7-2 with TRBJ2-5; TRBD1 is a possible D gene (5 bases). Between the trimmed V and J ends, which lost 5 bases and 1 base, there was a span of 14 bases. This CDR3 contains 15 residues. Germline V lookup: CDR1 SGHTA, CDR2 FQGNSA. The CDR3 here is CASSKRQNSQETQYF. The CDR3 nucleotides read TGTGCCAGCAGCAAAAGACAGAACTCCCAAGAGACCCAGTACTTC.

V usage is TRBV19 and J usage is TRBJ2-1, with D perhaps matching TRBD2 (6 bases). V dropped 1 base and J dropped 7 bases, with 23 bases sitting between them. This CDR3 region has 18 residues. Looked up from germline, CDR1 is LNHDA and CDR2 is SQIVND (reference sequence). The CDR3 loop reads CASSIAARLEGGTNEQFF. Here the CDR3 DNA reads TGTGCCAGTAGTATAGCGGCCCGTCTGGAGGGAGGTACGAATGAGCAGTTCTTC.

The chain uses TRBV12-3 or TRBV12-4 and TRBJ2-7; D uncertain. The ends were cut back, 5 bases at V and 3 bases at J, with 8 bases in the middle. The CDR3 runs 12 residues. CDR3 sequence (DNA): TGTGCCAGCAGTCCAGGATACTACGAGCAGTACTTC. It yields the protein CASSPGYYEQYF.

The chain recombines TRBV2 with TRBJ2-5; possibly TRBD1 for D (5 bases). This CDR3 spans 12 amino acids. V was clipped by 11 bases and J by 5 bases, with 15 bases between them. CDR1 is SNHLY, CDR2 FYNNEI, per germline. CDR3 nucleotide sequence: TGTGCCGGAAGGGGCTTTGTGGAGACCCAGTACTTC. This encodes CAGRGFVETQYF. Based on the CDR3 plus reference TRBV2 and TRBJ2-5, the full variable domain is EPEVTQTPSHQVTQMGQEVILRCVPISNHLYFYWYRQILGQKVEFLVSFYNNEISEKSEIFDDQFSVERPDGSNFTLKIRSTKLEDSAMYFCAGRGFVETQYFGPGTRLLVL.

The chain links TRBV5-1 to TRBJ2-1, with TRBD2 identical over 15 bases. This CDR3 has 18 residues. Germline V gene sequence: CDR1 SGHRS, CDR2 YFSETQ. Losses at the gene ends were 3 bases for V and 1 base for J; bases not matched to a gene: 5. CDR3: CASSYGLAGGSSYNEQFF. DNA for the CDR3: TGCGCCAGCAGCTATGGACTAGCGGGAGGGAGTTCCTACAATGAGCAGTTCTTC. The full variable domain, in which reference TRBV5-1 and TRBJ2-1 provide the parts outside the CDR3, is KAGVTQTPRYLIKTRGQQVTLSCSPISGHRSVSWYQQTPGQGLQFLFEYFSETQRNKGNFPGRFSGRQFSNSRSEMNVSTLELGDSALYLCASSYGLAGGSSYNEQFFGPGTRLTVL.

The chain carries TRBV11-2 and TRBJ1-2; D not resolved. Germline values: CDR1 SGHAT, CDR2 FQNNGV. The CDR3 consists of 14 residues. V was cut by 0 bases and J by 5 bases, with 10 bases left in between. The CDR3 spells CASSLDLALYGYTF. The CDR3 nucleotides read TGTGCCAGCAGCTTAGATCTGGCGTTATATGGCTACACCTTC.

J is TRBJ1-4 and V is TRBV27; 11 bases agree with TRBD1. Unmatched junction bases numbered 3, after V lost 3 bases and J lost 0 bases. CDR3 length equals 17 residues. The germline V gene encodes CDR1 MNHEY and CDR2 SMNVEV (reference sequence). The CDR3 sequence: CASSFMGQGATNEKLFF. As DNA, the CDR3 is TGTGCCAGCAGTTTCATGGGACAGGGGGCAACTAATGAAAAACTGTTTTTT.

This clone was seen a few times. The genes are TRBV30 and TRBJ1-5; possibly TRBD1 for D (6 bases). The length of the CDR3 is 14 residues. Germline-derived CDR1 and CDR2 are GTSNPN and SVGIG (reference sequence). V gave up 0 bases and J gave up 5 bases, with 11 bases separating them. CDR3 protein: CAWSVGGGDQPQHF. Written as DNA, the CDR3 is TGTGCCTGGAGTGTAGGAGGGGGAGATCAGCCCCAGCATTTT.

J is TRBJ1-2 and V is TRBV6-2 or TRBV6-3; no clear D gene. This CDR3 comprises 15 residues. Trimming cost V 5 bases and J 2 bases, with 15 bases left between them. Germline CDR1 is MNHEY and CDR2 is SVGEGT. The CDR3 loop is CASSPLLARNYGYTF. DNA of the CDR3: TGTGCCAGCAGTCCCCTGCTAGCGAGAAACTATGGCTACACCTTC.

The V and J genes are TRBV24-1 and TRBJ2-7; TRBD1 aligns across 8 bases. The CDR3 length is 14 residues. CDR1 is KGHDR, CDR2 SFDVKD, per germline. The J segment lost 1 base and the V segment lost 7 bases, leaving 5 bases of the junction unmatched. CDR3 sequence reads: CATSGRDRSYEQYF. CDR3 coding DNA: TGTGCCACCAGCGGACGGGACAGGTCCTACGAGCAGTACTTC.

The chain is built from TRBV19 and TRBJ2-5, with 9 bases that match TRBD1. Germline CDR1 reads LNHDA; CDR2 reads SQIVND (reference sequence). Unmatched junction bases numbered 8, after V lost 4 bases and J lost 5 bases. The CDR3 is made up of 15 amino acids. CDR3: CASSTGTGLGETQYF. CDR3 DNA: TGTGCCAGTAGTACCGGGACAGGGTTGGGGGAGACCCAGTACTTC. Full variable domain (outside the CDR3, taken from reference TRBV19 and TRBJ2-5): DGGITQSPKYLFRKEGQNVTLSCEQNLNHDAMYWYRQDPGQGLRLIYYSQIVNDFQKGDIAEGYSVSREKKESFPLTVTSAQKNPTAFYLCASSTGTGLGETQYFGPGTRLLVL.

This chain joins TRBV7-2 and TRBJ2-7, with 7 positions matching TRBD2. CDR1 and CDR2 (germline): SGHTA, FQGNSA. The CDR3 is made up of 15 amino acids. With 4 bases clipped from V and 6 bases from J, the junction kept 12 bases outside the gene matches. CDR3 amino acids: CASSSAPAGEGEQYF. As DNA, the CDR3 is TGTGCCAGCAGCTCAGCGCCGGCGGGAGAGGGCGAGCAGTACTTC.

The V call is TRBV7-2, the J call TRBJ2-1; D not resolved. Deletions cut 6 bases from V and 14 bases from J, with 20 bases between. The CDR3 runs to 13 residues. Germline V lookup: CDR1 SGHTA, CDR2 FQGNSA. This CDR3 reads CASSSVVSVEEFF. Here the CDR3 DNA reads TGTGCCAGCAGTTCCGTGGTATCAGTCGAGGAGTTCTTC.